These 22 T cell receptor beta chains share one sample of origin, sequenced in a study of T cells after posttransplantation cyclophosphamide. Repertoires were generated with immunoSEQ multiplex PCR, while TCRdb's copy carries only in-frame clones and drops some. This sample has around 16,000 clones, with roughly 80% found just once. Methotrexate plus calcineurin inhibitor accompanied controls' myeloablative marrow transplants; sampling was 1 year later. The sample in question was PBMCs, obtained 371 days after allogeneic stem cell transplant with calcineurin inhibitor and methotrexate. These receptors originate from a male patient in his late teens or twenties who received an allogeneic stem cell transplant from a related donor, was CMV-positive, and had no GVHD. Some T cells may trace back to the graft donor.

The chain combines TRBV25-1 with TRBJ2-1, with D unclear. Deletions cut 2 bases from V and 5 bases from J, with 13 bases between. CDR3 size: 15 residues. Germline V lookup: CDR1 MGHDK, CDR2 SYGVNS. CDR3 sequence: CASSENHHPDNEQFF. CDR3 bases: TGTGCCAGCAGTGAAAATCACCACCCAGACAATGAGCAGTTCTTC.

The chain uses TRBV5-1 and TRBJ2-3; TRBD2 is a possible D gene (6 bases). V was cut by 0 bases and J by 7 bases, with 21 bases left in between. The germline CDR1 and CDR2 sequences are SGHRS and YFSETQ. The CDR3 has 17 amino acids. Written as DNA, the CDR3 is TGCGCCAGCAGCTTGGATGGGGTCGGGACTGTCCTCCATACGCAGTATTTT. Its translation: CASSLDGVGTVLHTQYF.

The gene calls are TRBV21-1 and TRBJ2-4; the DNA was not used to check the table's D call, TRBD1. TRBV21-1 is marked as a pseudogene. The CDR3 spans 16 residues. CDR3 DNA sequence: TGTGCCAGCAGCAAAGAACAGGGAAGGGGCAAAAACATTCAGTACTTC. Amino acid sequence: CASSKEQGRGKNIQYF.

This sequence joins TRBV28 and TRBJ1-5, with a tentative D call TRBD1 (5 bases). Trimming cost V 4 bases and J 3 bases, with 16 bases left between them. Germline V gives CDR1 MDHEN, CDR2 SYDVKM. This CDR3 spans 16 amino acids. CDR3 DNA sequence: TGTGCCAGCAGTTGGAGTCCGGGGGAAAACAATCAGCCCCAGCATTTT. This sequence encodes CASSWSPGENNQPQHF.

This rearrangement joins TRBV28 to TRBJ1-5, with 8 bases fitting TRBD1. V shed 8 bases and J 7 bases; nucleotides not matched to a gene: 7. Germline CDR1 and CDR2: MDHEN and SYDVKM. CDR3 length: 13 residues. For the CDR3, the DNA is TGTGCCAGCCGTGGACAGGGAGGCCAGCCCCAGCATTTT. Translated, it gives CASRGQGGQPQHF.

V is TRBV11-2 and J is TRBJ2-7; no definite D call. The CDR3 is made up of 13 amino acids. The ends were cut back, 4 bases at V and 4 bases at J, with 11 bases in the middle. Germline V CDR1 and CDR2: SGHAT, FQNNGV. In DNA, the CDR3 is TGTGCCAGCAGCTCCCCTTCCGGGTACGAGCAGTACTTC. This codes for CASSSPSGYEQYF.

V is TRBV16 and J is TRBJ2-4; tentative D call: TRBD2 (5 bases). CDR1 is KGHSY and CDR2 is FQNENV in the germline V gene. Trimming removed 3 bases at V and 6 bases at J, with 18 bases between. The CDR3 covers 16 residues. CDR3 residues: CASSHHIEGMGNIQYF. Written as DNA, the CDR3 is TGTGCCAGCAGCCATCATATCGAGGGCATGGGAAACATTCAGTACTTC.

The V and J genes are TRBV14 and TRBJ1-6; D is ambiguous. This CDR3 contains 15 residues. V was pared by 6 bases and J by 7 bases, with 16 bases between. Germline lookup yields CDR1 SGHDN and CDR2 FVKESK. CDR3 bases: TGTGCCAGCAGACCGGGTTCTCGAGGGAATTCACCCCTCCACTTT. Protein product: CASRPGSRGNSPLHF.

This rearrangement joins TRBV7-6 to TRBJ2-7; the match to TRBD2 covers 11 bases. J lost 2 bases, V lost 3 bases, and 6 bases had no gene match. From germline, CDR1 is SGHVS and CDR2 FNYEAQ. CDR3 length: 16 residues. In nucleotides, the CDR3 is TGTGCCAGCAGCTTGGGTGCGACTAGCGGGGCCTACGAGCAGTACTTC. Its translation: CASSLGATSGAYEQYF.

The CDR3 nucleotides read TGTGCCAGCAGCCAAGAGTCGAGGGTCCCCTATTACGAGCAGTACTTC. Translated: CASSQESRVPYYEQYF. The chain has TRBV4-2 and TRBJ2-7, with D perhaps TRBD2 (5 bases). This CDR3 has 16 residues. Germline V gene data show CDR1 as LGHNA and CDR2 as YNFKEQ. V lost 0 bases and J 4 bases, leaving 16 bases between the germline ends.

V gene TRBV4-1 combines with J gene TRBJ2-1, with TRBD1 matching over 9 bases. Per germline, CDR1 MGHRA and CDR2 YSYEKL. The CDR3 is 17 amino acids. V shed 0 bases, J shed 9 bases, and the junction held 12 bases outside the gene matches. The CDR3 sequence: CASSQDLGTGSNSEQFF. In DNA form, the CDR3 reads TGCGCCAGCAGCCAAGATTTGGGGACAGGGTCCAACAGTGAGCAGTTCTTC.

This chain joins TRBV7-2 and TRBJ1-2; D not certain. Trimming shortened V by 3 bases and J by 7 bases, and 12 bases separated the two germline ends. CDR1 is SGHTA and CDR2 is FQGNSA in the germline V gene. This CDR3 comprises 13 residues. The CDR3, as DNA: TGTGCCAGCAGCTTTGACTTTCGGGTTGGCTACACCTTC. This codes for CASSFDFRVGYTF.

The CDR3 DNA is TGTGCCGGTCGAAGCTTAACAGGAAAACTGTTTTTT. Encoded protein: CAGRSLTGKLFF. The chain is built from TRBV6-5 and TRBJ1-4; D perhaps matches TRBD1 (5 bases). This CDR3 spans 12 amino acids. Trimming cost V 11 bases and J 10 bases, with 17 bases left between them. In germline, CDR1 is MNHEY, CDR2 SVGAGI.

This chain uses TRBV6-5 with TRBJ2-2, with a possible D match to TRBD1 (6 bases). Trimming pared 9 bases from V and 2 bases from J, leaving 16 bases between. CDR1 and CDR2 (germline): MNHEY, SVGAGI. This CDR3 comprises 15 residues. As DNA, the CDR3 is TGTGCCAGACTGTCAGGGGTCCCTAACACCGGGGAGCTGTTTTTT. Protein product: CARLSGVPNTGELFF.

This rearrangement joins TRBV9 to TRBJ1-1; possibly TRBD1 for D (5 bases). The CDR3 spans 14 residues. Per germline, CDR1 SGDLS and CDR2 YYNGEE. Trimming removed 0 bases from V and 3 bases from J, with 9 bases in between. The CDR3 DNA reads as TGTGCCAGCAGCGTAGCCCCAGGGCACACTGAAGCTTTCTTT. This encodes CASSVAPGHTEAFF.

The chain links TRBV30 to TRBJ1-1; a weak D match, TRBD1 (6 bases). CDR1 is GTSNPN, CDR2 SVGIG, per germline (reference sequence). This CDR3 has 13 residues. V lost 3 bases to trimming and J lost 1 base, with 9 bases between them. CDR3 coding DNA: TGTGCCTGGAGGACAGGTCCGAACACTGAAGCTTTCTTT. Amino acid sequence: CAWRTGPNTEAFF.

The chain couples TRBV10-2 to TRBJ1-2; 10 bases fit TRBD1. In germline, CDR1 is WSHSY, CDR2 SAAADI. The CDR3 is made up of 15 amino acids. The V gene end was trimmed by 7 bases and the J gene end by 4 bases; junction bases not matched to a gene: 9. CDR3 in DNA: TGCGCCAGCACCGAATCGGGACAGGGGTCCTATGGCTACACCTTC. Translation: CASTESGQGSYGYTF.

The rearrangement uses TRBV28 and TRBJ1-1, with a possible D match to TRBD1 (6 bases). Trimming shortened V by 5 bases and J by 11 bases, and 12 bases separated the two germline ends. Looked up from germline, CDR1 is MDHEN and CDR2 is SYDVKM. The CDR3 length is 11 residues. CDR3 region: CASSHGQWAFF. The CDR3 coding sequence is TGTGCCAGCAGTCACGGACAGTGGGCTTTCTTT. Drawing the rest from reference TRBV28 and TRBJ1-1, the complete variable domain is DVKVTQSSRYLVKRTGEKVFLECVQDMDHENMFWYRQDPGLGLRLIYFSYDVKMKEKGDIPEGYSVSREKKERFSLILESASTNQTSMYLCASSHGQWAFFGQGTRLTVV.

The CDR3 spells CASRTARGTGELFF. In DNA form, the CDR3 reads TGTGCCAGCAGGACGGCTAGAGGCACCGGGGAGCTGTTTTTT. This chain links TRBV6-1 with TRBJ2-2; no firm D call. Trimming shortened V by 6 bases and J by 4 bases, and 12 bases separated the two germline ends. The CDR3 consists of 14 residues. Germline CDR1 MNHNS, CDR2 SASEGT.

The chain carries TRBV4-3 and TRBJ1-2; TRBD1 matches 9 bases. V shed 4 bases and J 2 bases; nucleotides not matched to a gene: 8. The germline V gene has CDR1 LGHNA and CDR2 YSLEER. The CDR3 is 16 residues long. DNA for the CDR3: TGCGCCAGCAGCCGGACTCAGGGACAGGGAAACTATGGCTACACCTTC. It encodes CASSRTQGQGNYGYTF.

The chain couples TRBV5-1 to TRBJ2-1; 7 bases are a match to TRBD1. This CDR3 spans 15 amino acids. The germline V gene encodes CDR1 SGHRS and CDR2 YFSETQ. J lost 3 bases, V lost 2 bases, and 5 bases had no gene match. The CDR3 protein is CASSFSGTDYNEQFF. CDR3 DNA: TGCGCCAGCAGCTTTTCCGGGACAGACTACAATGAGCAGTTCTTC.

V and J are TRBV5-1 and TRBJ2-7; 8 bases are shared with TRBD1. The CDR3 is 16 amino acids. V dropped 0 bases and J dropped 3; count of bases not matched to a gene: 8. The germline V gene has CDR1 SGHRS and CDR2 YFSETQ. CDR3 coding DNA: TGCGCCAGCAGCTTGGAAGGACAGGGTTGGGGCTACGAGCAGTACTTC. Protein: CASSLEGQGWGYEQYF.